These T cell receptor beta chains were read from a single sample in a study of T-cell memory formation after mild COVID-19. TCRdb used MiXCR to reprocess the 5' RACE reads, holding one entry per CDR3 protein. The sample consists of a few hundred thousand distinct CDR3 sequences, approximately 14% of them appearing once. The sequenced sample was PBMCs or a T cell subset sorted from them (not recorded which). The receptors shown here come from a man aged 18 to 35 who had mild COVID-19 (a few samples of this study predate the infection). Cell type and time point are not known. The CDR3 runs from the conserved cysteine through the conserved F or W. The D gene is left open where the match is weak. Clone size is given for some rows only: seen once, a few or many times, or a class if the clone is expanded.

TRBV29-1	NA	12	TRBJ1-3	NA	TGCAGCGTTGGGGGGTCTGGAAACACCATATATTTT	CSVGGSGNTIYF
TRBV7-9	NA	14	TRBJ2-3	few	TGTGCCAGCAGCGCCCAAGGTTATACAGATACGCAGTATTTT	CASSAQGYTDTQYF
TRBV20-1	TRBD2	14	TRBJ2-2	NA	TGCAGTGCGGAAATTAGCGGGGACACCGGGGAGCTGTTTTTT	CSAEISGDTGELFF
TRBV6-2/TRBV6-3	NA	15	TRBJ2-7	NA	TGTGCCAGCAGAAACACCGGGACGGGGAATGGCGAGCAGTACTTC	CASRNTGTGNGEQYF
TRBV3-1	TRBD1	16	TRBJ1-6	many	TGTGCCAGCAGCCAATCCGACAGGGGAAGATGGTCACCCCTCCACTTT	CASSQSDRGRWSPLHF
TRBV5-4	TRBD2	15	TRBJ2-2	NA	TGTGCCAGCAGCTTGGCCGGGGGGGCCGCCGGGGAGCTGTTTTTT	CASSLAGGAAGELFF
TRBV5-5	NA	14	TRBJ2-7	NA	TGTGCCAGCAGCTTGGGAGGGGTGATCTACGAGCAGTACTTC	CASSLGGVIYEQYF
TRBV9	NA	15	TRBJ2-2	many	TGTGCCAGCAGCGTAGAGACGGAAAACACCGGGGAGCTGTTTTTT	CASSVETENTGELFF
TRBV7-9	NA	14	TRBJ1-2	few	TGTGCCAGCAGCACTGGGGGGGCCTCGTATGGCTACACCTTC	CASSTGGASYGYTF
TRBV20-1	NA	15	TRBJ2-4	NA	TGCAGTGCTAGAGATCAGGGGGGCGCTGGAAACATTCAGTACTTC	CSARDQGGAGNIQYF
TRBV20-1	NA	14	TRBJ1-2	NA	TGCAGTGCTAGAGTGGTGGGGCAGGGCTATGGCTACACCTTC	CSARVVGQGYGYTF
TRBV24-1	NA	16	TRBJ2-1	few	TGTGCCACCAATACACTACGAGGGGCTTTGGGGAATGAGCAGTTCTTC	CATNTLRGALGNEQFF
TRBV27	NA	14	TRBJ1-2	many	TGTGCCAGCAGTTCCCAGGGGATAGGTCAGGGCTACACCTTC	CASSSQGIGQGYTF
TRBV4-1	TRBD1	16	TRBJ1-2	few	TGCGCCAGCAGCCAGTCCCCGGGACAGGGGCCCTATGGCTACACCTTC	CASSQSPGQGPYGYTF
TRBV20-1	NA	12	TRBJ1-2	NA	TGCAGTGCTAGAGCGAGGGACCGGGGCTACACCTTC	CSARARDRGYTF
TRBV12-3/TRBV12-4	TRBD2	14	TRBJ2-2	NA	TGTGCCACCACCAACGGACTAGCTGCCGGGGAGCTGTTTTTT	CATTNGLAAGELFF
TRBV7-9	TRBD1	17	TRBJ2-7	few	TGTGCCAGCAGCTTAGTGGGGACAGGGTTAGCTGAGTACGAGCAGTACTTC	CASSLVGTGLAEYEQYF
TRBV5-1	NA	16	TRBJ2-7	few	TGCGCCAGCAGCACCAAGTCAGGGAATGGAGCCTACGAGCAGTACTTC	CASSTKSGNGAYEQYF
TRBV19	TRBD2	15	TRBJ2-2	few	TGTGCCAGTACCCTCGCCGGGACTAGCTACGGGGAGCTGTTTTTT	CASTLAGTSYGELFF
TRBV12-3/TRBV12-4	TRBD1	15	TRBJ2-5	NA	TGTGCCAGCAGTTTATTTCCGACAGGGGGAGAGACCCAGTACTTC	CASSLFPTGGETQYF
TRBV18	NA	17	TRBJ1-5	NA	TGTGCCAGCTCAGACCGGGACGCACTTCAGAGGGATCAGCCCCAGCATTTT	CASSDRDALQRDQPQHF
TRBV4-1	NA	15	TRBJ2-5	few	TGCGCCAGCAGCCAAGATAACAACGGACAAGAGACCCAGTACTTC	CASSQDNNGQETQYF
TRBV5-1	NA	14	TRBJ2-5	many	TGCGCCAGCAGCCTGGGACTTGGCCAAGAGACCCAGTACTTC	CASSLGLGQETQYF
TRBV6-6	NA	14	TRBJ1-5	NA	TGTGCCAGCAGTTATACGGATAGCAATCAGCCCCAGCATTTT	CASSYTDSNQPQHF
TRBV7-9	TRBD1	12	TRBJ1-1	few	TGTGCCAGCAGCGGGACAGTTTATGAGGCTTTCTTT	CASSGTVYEAFF
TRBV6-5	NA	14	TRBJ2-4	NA	TGTGCCAGCAGTTACTCGTACAGCGGGAACATTCAGTACTTC	CASSYSYSGNIQYF
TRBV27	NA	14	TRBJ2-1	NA	TGTGCCAGCAGGTTCCCAGGTTTAGACAATGAGCAGTTCTTC	CASRFPGLDNEQFF
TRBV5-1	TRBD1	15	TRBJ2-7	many	TGCGCCAGCAGAGCCGGGACAGGGAGCTCCTACGAGCAGTACTTC	CASRAGTGSSYEQYF
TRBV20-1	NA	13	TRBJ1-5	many	TGCAGTGCTAGGGGGCACGGCAATCAGCCCCAGCATTTT	CSARGHGNQPQHF
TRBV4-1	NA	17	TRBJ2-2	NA	TGCGCCAGCAGCCAAGACTGGGGCCCCGGTGGATCCGGGGAGCTGTTTTTT	CASSQDWGPGGSGELFF
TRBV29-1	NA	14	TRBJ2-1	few	TGCAGCGTTGAAGAGCCCGGCTCCTACAATGAGCAGTTCTTC	CSVEEPGSYNEQFF
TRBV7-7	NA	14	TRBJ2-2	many	TGTGCTAGCAGCTTAGGTTCGAACACCGGGGAGCTGTTTTTT	CASSLGSNTGELFF
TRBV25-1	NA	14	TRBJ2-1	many	TGTGCCAGCAGTGACCAAGGAGGGGGCGATGAGCAGTTCTTC	CASSDQGGGDEQFF
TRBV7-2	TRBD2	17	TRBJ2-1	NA	TGTGCCAGCAGCCCCCCGGGGGGAGCGGGGGGGCAGGGTGAGCAGTTCTTC	CASSPPGGAGGQGEQFF
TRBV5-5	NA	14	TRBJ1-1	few	TGTGCCAGCAGCCATATGGGCCAGAACACTGAAGCTTTCTTT	CASSHMGQNTEAFF
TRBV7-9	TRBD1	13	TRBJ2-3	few	TGTGCCAGCAGCCTCACAGGGGCAGATACGCAGTATTTT	CASSLTGADTQYF
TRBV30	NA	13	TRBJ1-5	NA	TGTGCCTGGAGCCTCCATAGCAATCAGCCCCAGCATTTT	CAWSLHSNQPQHF
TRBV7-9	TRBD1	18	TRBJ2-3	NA	TGTGCCAGCAGCCCCGGGACAGCTTCCGTGTCGGGCACAGATACGCAGTATTTT	CASSPGTASVSGTDTQYF
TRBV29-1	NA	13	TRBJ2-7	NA	TGCAGCGGTGGGGGCTCTGAGGGGCAGGGCCAGTACTTC	CSGGGSEGQGQYF
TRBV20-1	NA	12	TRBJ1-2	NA	TGCAGTGCTAGGAAGGGGTTGGGGGGCTACACCTTC	CSARKGLGGYTF
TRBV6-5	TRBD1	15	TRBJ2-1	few	TGTGCCAGCAGACCATGGACAGGGGGGTACAATGAGCAGTTCTTC	CASRPWTGGYNEQFF
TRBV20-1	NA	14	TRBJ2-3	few	TGCAGTGCTAGTTTCGCGGGGGCCACAGATACGCAGTATTTT	CSASFAGATDTQYF
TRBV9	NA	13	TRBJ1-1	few	TGTGCCAGCAGCGTAGGTGGAGTGGCGGAAGCTTTCTTT	CASSVGGVAEAFF
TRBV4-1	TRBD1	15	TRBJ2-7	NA	TGCGCCAGCAGCCAAGGAGGGACAGGGATTACCGAGCAGTACTTC	CASSQGGTGITEQYF
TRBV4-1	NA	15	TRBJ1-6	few	TGCGCCAGCAGCGAAAGACAGGTGGATAATTCACCCCTCCACTTT	CASSERQVDNSPLHF
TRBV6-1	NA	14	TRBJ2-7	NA	TGTGCCAGCAGTGATCCCACAGGGAGGTACGAGCAGTACTTC	CASSDPTGRYEQYF
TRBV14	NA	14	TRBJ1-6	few	TGTGCCAGCAGCCCTGAGACATGGGGTTCACCCCTCCACTTT	CASSPETWGSPLHF
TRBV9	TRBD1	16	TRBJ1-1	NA	TGTGCCAGCAGCGTAGGGTCAGGGACAGGGGACACTGAAGCTTTCTTT	CASSVGSGTGDTEAFF
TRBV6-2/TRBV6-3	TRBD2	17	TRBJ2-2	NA	TGTGCCAGCAGCTTCCTAGATCGGGGGGTTTTTCCCGGGGAGCTGTTTTTT	CASSFLDRGVFPGELFF
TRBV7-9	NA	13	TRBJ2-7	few	TGTGCCAGCAGCGCGACGGTGACCTACGAGCAGTACTTC	CASSATVTYEQYF
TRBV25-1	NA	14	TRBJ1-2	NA	TGTGCCAGCAGAGGAACAGGGTCAGACTATGGCTACACCTTC	CASRGTGSDYGYTF
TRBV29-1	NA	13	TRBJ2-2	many	TGCAGCGTCTTCAGGACGAACACCGGGGAGCTGTTTTTT	CSVFRTNTGELFF
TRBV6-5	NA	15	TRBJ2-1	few	TGTGCCAGCAGTTATCCAAACACAGGGTACAATGAGCAGTTCTTC	CASSYPNTGYNEQFF
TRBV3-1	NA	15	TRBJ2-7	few	TGTGCCAGCAGCCAAGATCGTCTGGCCAGGGGCGAGCAGTACTTC	CASSQDRLARGEQYF
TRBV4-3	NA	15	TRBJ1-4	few	TGCGCCAGCAGCCAAGGGGGCTTTGGAAATGAAAAACTGTTTTTT	CASSQGGFGNEKLFF
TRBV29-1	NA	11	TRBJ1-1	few	TGCAGCGTTTACAGGGACACTGAAGCTTTCTTT	CSVYRDTEAFF
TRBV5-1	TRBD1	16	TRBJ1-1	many	TGCGCCAGCAGCGACGGGACAGGTCTCATGAACACTGAAGCTTTCTTT	CASSDGTGLMNTEAFF
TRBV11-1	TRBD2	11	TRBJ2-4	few	TGTGCCAGCAGCGGGACTAGCATTCAGTACTTC	CASSGTSIQYF